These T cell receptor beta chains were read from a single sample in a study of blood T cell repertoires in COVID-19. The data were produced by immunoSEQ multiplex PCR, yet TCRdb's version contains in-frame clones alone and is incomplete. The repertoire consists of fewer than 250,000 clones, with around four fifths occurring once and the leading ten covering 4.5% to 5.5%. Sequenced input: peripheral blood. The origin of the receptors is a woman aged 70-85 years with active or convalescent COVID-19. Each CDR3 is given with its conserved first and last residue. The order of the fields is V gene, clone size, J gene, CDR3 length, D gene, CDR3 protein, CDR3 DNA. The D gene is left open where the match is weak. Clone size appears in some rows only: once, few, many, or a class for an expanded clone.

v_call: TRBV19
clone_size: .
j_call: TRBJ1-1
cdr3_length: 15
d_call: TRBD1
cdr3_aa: CASTPPGQGAFGAFF
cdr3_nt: TGTGCCAGTACCCCACCGGGACAGGGGGCCTTCGGGGCTTTCTTT

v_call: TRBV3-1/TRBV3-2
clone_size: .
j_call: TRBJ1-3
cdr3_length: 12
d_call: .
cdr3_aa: CASSRGGNTIYF
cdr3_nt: TGTGCCAGCAGTCGAGGGGGAAACACCATATATTTT

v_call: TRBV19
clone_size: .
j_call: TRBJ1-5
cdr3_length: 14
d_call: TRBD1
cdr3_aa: CASSYRGEGQPQHF
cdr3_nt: TGTGCCAGTAGTTACAGGGGCGAGGGTCAGCCCCAGCATTTT

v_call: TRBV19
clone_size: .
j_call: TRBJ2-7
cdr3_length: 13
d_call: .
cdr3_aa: CASSPRQDYEQYF
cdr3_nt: TGTGCCAGTAGTCCCAGACAGGACTACGAGCAGTACTTC

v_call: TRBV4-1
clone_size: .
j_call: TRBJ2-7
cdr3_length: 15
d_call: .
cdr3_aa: CASSQDSRAPYEQYF
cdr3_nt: TGCGCCAGCAGCCAAGATAGTCGTGCCCCCTACGAGCAGTACTTC

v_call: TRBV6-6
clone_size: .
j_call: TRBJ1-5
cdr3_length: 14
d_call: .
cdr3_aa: CASRATGDNQPQHF
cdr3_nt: TGTGCCAGCCGGGCGACGGGGGACAATCAGCCCCAGCATTTT

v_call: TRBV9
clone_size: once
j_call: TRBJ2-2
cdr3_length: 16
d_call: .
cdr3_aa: CASSVVPGMGTGELFF
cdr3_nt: TGTGCCAGCAGCGTAGTGCCGGGAATGGGCACCGGGGAGCTGTTTTTT

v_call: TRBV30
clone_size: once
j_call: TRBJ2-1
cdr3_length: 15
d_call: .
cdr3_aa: CAWSPGLLKYNEQFF
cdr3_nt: TGTGCCTGGAGTCCAGGACTACTGAAATACAATGAGCAGTTCTTC

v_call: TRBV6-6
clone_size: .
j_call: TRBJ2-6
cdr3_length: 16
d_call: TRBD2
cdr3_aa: CASSRSGGSGANVLTF
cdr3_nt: TGTGCCAGCAGTCGAAGCGGGGGGAGCGGGGCCAACGTCCTGACTTTC

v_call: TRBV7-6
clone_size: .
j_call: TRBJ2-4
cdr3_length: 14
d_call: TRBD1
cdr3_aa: CASSPGQGGNIQYF
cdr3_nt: TGTGCCAGCAGCCCGGGACAGGGTGGAAACATTCAGTACTTC

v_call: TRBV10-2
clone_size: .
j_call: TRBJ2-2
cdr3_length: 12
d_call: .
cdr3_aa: CASTGNTGELFF
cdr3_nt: TGCGCCAGCACAGGAAACACCGGGGAGCTGTTTTTT

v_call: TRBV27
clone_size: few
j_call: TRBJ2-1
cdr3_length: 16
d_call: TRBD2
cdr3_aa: CASSWTSGRRYNEQFF
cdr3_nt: TGTGCCAGCAGTTGGACTAGCGGGAGGCGTTACAATGAGCAGTTCTTC

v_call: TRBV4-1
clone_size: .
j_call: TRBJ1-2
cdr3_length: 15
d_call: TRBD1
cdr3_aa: CASSQGQGRDYGYTF
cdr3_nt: TGCGCCAGCAGCCAAGGACAGGGGAGGGACTATGGCTACACCTTC

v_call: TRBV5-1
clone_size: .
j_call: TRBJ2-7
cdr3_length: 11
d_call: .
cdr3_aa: CASSLGPEQYF
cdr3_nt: TGCGCCAGCAGCCTTGGCCCCGAGCAGTACTTC

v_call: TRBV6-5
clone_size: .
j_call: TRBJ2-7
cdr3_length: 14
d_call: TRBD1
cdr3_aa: CASSPRTGSDEQYF
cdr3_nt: TGTGCCAGCAGCCCCCGGACAGGGTCAGACGAGCAGTACTTC

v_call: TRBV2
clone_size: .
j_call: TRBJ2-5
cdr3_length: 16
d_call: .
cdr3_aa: CASRPNLGQTQETQYF
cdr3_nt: TGTGCCAGCAGACCAAATCTCGGACAGACACAAGAGACCCAGTACTTC

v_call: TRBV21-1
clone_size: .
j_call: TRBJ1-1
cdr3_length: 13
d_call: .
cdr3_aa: CASSKQGATEAFF
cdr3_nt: TGTGCCAGCAGCAAACAGGGGGCCACTGAAGCTTTCTTT

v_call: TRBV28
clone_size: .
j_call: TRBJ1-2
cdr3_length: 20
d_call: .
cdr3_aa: CASSFLGRGGSISLGYGYTF
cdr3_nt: TGTGCCAGCAGTTTTCTTGGTCGTGGGGGGAGTATCTCCCTAGGCTATGGCTACACCTTC

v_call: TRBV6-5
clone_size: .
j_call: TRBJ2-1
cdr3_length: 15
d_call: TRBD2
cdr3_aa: CASSSGLADFNEQFF
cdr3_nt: TGTGCCAGCAGTTCCGGACTAGCGGACTTCAATGAGCAGTTCTTC

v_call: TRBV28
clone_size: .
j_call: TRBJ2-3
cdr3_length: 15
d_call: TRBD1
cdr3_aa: CASSLVGTGEDTQYF
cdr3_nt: TGTGCCAGCAGTTTAGTCGGGACAGGGGAGGATACGCAGTATTTT

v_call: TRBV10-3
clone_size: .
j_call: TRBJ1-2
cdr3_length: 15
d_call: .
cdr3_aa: CAISESGLAGYGYTF
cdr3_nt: TGTGCCATCAGTGAGTCGGGTCTAGCGGGCTATGGCTACACCTTC

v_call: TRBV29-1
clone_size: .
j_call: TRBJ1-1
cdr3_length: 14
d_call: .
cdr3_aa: CSVEFGRGNTEAFF
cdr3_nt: TGCAGCGTTGAATTCGGCCGCGGGAACACTGAAGCTTTCTTT

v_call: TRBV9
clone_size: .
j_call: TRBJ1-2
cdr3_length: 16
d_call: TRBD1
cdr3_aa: CASSARGDRSNYGYTF
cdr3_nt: TGTGCCAGCAGCGCTAGGGGGGACAGATCTAACTATGGCTACACCTTC

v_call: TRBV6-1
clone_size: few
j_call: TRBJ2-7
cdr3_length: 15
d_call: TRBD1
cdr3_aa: CASSEVWTGLYEQYF
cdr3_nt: TGTGCCAGCAGTGAAGTTTGGACAGGCCTCTACGAGCAGTACTTC

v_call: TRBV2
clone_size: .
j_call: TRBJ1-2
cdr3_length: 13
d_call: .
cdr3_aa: CASSGTRDYGYTF
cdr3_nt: TGTGCCAGCAGTGGCACACGGGACTATGGCTACACCTTC

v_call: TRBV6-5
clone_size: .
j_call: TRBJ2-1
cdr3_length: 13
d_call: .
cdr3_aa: CASTAGSYNEQFF
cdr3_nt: TGTGCCAGCACGGCGGGGTCCTACAATGAGCAGTTCTTC

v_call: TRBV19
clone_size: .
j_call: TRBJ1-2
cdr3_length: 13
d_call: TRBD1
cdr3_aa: CASTGQTIYGYTF
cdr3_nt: TGTGCCAGTACGGGACAGACTATCTATGGCTACACCTTC

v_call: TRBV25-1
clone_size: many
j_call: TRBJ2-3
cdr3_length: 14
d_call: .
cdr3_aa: CASSPSGGSDTQYF
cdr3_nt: TGTGCCAGCAGTCCGTCCGGCGGCTCAGATACGCAGTATTTT

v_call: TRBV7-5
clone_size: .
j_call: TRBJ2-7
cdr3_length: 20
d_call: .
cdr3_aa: CVRSSDTPDVQVRHSYEQYF
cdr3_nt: TGTGTCAGAAGCTCCGATACTCCGGATGTTCAGGTTCGTCACTCCTACGAGCAGTACTTC

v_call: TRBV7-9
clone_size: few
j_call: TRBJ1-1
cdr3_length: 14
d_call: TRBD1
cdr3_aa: CASTLTGGDTEAFF
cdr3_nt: TGTGCCAGCACCTTAACAGGGGGCGACACTGAAGCTTTCTTT

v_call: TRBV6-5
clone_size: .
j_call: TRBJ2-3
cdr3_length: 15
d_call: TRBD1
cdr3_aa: CASSLTGAVADTQYF
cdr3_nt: TGTGCCAGCAGTTTGACAGGGGCGGTGGCAGATACGCAGTATTTT

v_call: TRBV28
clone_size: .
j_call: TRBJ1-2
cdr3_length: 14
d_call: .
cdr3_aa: CASSFSQGRYGYTF
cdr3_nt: TGTGCCAGCAGTTTCAGCCAGGGGCGCTATGGCTACACCTTC

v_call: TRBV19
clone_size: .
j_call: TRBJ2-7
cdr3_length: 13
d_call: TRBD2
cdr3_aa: CASSMNLAGEQYF
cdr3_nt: TGTGCCAGTAGTATGAATCTAGCGGGAGAGCAGTACTTC

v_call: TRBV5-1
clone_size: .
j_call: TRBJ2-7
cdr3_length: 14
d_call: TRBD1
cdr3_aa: CASSLGQGEYEQYF
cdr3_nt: TGCGCCAGCAGCTTGGGGCAGGGGGAATACGAGCAGTACTTC

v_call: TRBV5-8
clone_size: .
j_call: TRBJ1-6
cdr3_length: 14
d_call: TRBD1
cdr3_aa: CASSLAQTGTPLHF
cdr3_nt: TGTGCCAGCAGCTTGGCCCAGACAGGGACACCCCTCCACTTT

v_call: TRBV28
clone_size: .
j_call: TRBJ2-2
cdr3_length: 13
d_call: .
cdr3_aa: CASSFQNTGELFF
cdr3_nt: TGTGCCAGCAGTTTTCAGAACACCGGGGAGCTGTTTTTT

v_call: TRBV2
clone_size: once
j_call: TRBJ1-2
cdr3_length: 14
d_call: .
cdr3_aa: CASSVHGENYGYTF
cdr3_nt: TGTGCCAGCAGTGTTCACGGGGAGAACTATGGCTACACCTTC

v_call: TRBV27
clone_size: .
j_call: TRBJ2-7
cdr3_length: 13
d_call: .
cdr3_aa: CASSGGQGYEQYF
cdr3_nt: TGTGCCAGCAGTGGGGGCCAGGGGTACGAGCAGTACTTC

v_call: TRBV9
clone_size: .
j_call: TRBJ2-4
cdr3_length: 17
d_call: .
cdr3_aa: CASSVAPRGRAKNIQYF
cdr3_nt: TGTGCCAGCAGCGTAGCCCCTCGTGGTCGGGCCAAAAACATTCAGTACTTC

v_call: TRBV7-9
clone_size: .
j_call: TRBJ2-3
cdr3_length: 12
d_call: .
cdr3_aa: CASSLVRDTQYF
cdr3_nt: TGTGCCAGCAGCTTGGTGCGAGATACGCAGTATTTT

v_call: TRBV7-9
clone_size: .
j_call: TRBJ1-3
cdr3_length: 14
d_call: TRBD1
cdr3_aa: CASSQGARGNTIYF
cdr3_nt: TGTGCCAGCAGCCAGGGGGCAAGAGGAAACACCATATATTTT

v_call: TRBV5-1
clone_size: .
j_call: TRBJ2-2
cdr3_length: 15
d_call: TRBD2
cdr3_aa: CASSPTSGNTGELFF
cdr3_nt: TGCGCCAGCAGCCCGACTAGCGGGAACACCGGGGAGCTGTTTTTT

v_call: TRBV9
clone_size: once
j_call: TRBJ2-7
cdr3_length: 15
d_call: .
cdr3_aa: CASSVGIQRVYEQYF
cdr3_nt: TGTGCCAGCAGCGTAGGAATTCAGCGGGTCTACGAGCAGTACTTC

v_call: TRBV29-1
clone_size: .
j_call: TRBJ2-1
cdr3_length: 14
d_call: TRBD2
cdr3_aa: CSVELAGTHNEQFF
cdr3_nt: TGCAGCGTTGAGCTAGCGGGGACCCACAATGAGCAGTTCTTC

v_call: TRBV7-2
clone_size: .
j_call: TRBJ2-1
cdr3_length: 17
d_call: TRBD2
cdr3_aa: CASSLGLTSGRASEQFF
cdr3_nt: TGTGCCAGCAGCTTAGGCCTCACGAGCGGGAGGGCCAGTGAGCAGTTCTTC

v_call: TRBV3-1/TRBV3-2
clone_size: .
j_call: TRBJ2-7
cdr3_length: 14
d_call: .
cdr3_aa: CASSRGHRSYEQYF
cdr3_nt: TGTGCCAGCAGCAGAGGACACCGCTCCTACGAGCAGTACTTC

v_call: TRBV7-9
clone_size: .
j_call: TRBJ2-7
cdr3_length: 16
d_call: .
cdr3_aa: CASSLDRRGRTYEQYF
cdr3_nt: TGTGCCAGCAGCTTAGATCGGCGGGGGCGAACCTACGAGCAGTACTTC

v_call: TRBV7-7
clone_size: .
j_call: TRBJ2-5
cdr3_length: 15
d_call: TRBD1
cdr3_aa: CASSLDRGWQETQYF
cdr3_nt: TGTGCTAGCAGCTTGGACAGGGGGTGGCAAGAGACCCAGTACTTC

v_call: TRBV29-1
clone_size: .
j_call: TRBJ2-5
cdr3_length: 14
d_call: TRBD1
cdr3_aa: CSVAGTASQETQYF
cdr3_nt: TGCAGCGTTGCCGGGACAGCAAGCCAAGAGACCCAGTACTTC

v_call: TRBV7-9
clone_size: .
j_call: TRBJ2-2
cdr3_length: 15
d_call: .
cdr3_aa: CASSKGGSSAGELFF
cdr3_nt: TGTGCCAGCAGTAAAGGGGGTTCTAGTGCCGGGGAGCTGTTTTTT

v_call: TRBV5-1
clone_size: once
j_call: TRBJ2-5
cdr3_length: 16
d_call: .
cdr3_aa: CASSLEWGREWETQYF
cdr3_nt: TGCGCCAGCAGCTTGGAATGGGGCAGAGAATGGGAGACCCAGTACTTC

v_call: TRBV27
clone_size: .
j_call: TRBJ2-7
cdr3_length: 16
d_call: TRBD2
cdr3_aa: CATLLAGEHPSYEQYF
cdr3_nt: TGTGCCACCCTACTAGCGGGAGAGCACCCTTCCTACGAGCAGTACTTC

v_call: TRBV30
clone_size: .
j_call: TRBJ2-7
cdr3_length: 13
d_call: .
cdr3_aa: CAWSGPGVGEQYF
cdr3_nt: TGTGCCTGGAGTGGCCCAGGGGTGGGTGAGCAGTACTTC

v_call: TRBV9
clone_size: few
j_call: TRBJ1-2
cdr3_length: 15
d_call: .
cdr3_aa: CASSATGRVTVGYTF
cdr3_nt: TGTGCCAGCAGCGCCACCGGGAGGGTTACTGTCGGCTACACCTTC

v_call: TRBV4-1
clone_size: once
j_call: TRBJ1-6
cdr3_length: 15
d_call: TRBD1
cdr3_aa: CASSQTTGGRSPLHF
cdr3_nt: TGCGCCAGCAGCCAAACGACAGGGGGTAGGTCACCCCTCCACTTT

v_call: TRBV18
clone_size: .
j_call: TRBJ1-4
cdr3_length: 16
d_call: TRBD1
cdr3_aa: CASSPGQGAINEKLFF
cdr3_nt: TGTGCCAGCTCACCGGGACAGGGGGCTATTAATGAAAAACTGTTTTTT

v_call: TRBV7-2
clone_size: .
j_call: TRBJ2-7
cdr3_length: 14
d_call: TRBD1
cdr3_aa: CASSLAGTGYEQYF
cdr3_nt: TGTGCCAGCAGCTTAGCCGGGACAGGCTACGAGCAGTACTTC

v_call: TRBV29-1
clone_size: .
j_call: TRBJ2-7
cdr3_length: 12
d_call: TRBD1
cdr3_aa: CSGRQGPYEQYF
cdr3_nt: TGCAGCGGTCGACAGGGGCCCTACGAGCAGTACTTC

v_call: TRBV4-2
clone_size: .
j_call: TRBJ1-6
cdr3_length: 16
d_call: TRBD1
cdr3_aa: CASSQGFTTGHSPLHF
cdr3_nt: TGTGCCAGCAGCCAAGGTTTTACGACAGGGCACTCACCCCTCCACTTT

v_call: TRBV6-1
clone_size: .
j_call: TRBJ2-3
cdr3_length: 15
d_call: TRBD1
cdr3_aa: CASSELGTGTDTQYF
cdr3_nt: TGTGCCAGCAGTGAGCTTGGGACAGGCACAGATACGCAGTATTTT